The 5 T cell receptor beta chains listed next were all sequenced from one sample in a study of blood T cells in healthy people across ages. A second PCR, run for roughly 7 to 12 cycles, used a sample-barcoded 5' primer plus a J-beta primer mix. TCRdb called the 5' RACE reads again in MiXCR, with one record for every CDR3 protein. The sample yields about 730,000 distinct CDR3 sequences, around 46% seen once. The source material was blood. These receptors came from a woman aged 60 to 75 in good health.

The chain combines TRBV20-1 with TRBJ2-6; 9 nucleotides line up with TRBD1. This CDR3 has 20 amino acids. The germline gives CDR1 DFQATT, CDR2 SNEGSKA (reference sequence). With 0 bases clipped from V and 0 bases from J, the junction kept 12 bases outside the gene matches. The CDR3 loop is CSARDLLWGQGNSGANVLTF. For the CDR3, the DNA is TGCAGTGCTAGAGATCTTCTCTGGGGACAGGGAAACTCTGGGGCCAACGTCCTGACTTTC.

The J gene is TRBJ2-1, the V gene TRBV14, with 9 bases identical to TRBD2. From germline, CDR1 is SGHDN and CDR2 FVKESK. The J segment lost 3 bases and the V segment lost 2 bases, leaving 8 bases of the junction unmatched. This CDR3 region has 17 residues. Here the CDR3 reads CASSQRTSGSNYNEQFF. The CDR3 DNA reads TGTGCCAGCAGCCAACGAACTAGCGGGTCCAACTACAATGAGCAGTTCTTC.

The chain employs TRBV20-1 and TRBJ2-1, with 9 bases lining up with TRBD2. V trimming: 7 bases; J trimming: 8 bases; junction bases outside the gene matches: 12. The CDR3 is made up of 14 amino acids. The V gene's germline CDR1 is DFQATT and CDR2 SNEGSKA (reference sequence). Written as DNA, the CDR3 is TGCAGTGTCCAAGGGACTAGCCCCGGGGATGAGCAGTTCTTC. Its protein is CSVQGTSPGDEQFF.

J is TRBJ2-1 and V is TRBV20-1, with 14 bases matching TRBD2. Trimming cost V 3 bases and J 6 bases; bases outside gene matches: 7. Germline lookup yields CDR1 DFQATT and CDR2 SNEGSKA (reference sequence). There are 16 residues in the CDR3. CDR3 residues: CSASSSGTSGSNEQFF. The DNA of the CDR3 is TGCAGTGCTAGTAGTTCCGGGACTAGCGGGAGCAATGAGCAGTTCTTC.

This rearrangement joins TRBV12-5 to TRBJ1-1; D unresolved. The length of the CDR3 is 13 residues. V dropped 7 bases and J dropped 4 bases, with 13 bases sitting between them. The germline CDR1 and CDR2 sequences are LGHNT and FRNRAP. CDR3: CASAPLLGTEAFF. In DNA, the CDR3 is TGTGCTAGTGCCCCCCTCCTGGGCACTGAAGCTTTCTTT.